The rows below give T cell receptor beta chains drawn from one sample of a study of blood T cells in healthy people across ages. TCRdb fed the 5' RACE reads into MiXCR, producing one record per CDR3 protein. The sample lists about 1.8 million distinct CDR3 sequences, around 50% occurring once. The specimen sequenced was blood. The receptors were gathered from a woman between 35 and 50 years old in good health. Both conserved end residues are part of each CDR3. A D gene is named only where the DNA matches it firmly. Size is stated for part of the rows, as once, few or many counts, or as a class when the clone is expanded.

j_gene: TRBJ2-3; abundance: once; d_gene: TRBD2; v_gene: TRBV11-2; CDR3nt: TGTGCCAGCAGCTTAGAACTAGCGGGGGCCACAGGTACGCAGTATTTT; CDR3aa: CASSLELAGATGTQYF
j_gene: TRBJ2-1; abundance: few; d_gene: .; v_gene: TRBV4-3; CDR3nt: TGCGCCAGCAGCCAGACCGTGGGAGCCTACAATGAGCAGTTCTTC; CDR3aa: CASSQTVGAYNEQFF
j_gene: TRBJ2-1; abundance: .; d_gene: .; v_gene: TRBV28; CDR3nt: TGTGCCAGCAGTGGGCGACCCCGCAATGAGCAGTTCTTC; CDR3aa: CASSGRPRNEQFF
j_gene: TRBJ2-3; abundance: .; d_gene: TRBD2; v_gene: TRBV6-6; CDR3nt: TGTGCCAGCAGTAATAAGCGGGGTAAACCATCAGATACGCAGTATTTT; CDR3aa: CASSNKRGKPSDTQYF
j_gene: TRBJ2-7; abundance: many; d_gene: TRBD1; v_gene: TRBV6-1; CDR3nt: TGTGCCAGCTCCGGGACAGAAACCTACGAGCAGTACTTC; CDR3aa: CASSGTETYEQYF
j_gene: TRBJ2-3; abundance: .; d_gene: .; v_gene: TRBV11-2; CDR3nt: TGTGCCAGCAGCCCCCCGTGGGGAAGCACAGATACGCAGTATTTT; CDR3aa: CASSPPWGSTDTQYF
j_gene: TRBJ2-5; abundance: .; d_gene: TRBD1; v_gene: TRBV28; CDR3nt: TGTGCCAGCAGTCCTCCCGGGACAGGGGGGGAGCAGTACTTC; CDR3aa: CASSPPGTGGEQYF
j_gene: TRBJ2-4; abundance: .; d_gene: TRBD1; v_gene: TRBV20-1; CDR3nt: TGCAGTGCTGAGACCCGGACAGGGTTTGGGACAATGCCCCGTGGGTACTTC; CDR3aa: CSAETRTGFGTMPRGYF
j_gene: TRBJ2-5; abundance: once; d_gene: .; v_gene: TRBV7-2; CDR3nt: TGTGCCAGCAGCCCACGCCGGGGGGCCCTCCAAGAGACCCAGTACTTC; CDR3aa: CASSPRRGALQETQYF
j_gene: TRBJ1-1; abundance: .; d_gene: TRBD1; v_gene: TRBV29-1; CDR3nt: TGCAGCGCCGACAGGGCGGTTGGCACTGAAGCTTTCTTT; CDR3aa: CSADRAVGTEAFF
j_gene: TRBJ2-1; abundance: .; d_gene: .; v_gene: TRBV19; CDR3nt: TGTGCCAGTATAGGCGATGAGCAGTTCTTC; CDR3aa: CASIGDEQFF
j_gene: TRBJ2-7; abundance: .; d_gene: TRBD1; v_gene: TRBV5-1; CDR3nt: TGCGCCAGCAGCTCTACAGGGGGTGGCTCCTACAATGAGCAGTACTTC; CDR3aa: CASSSTGGGSYNEQYF
j_gene: TRBJ1-2; abundance: .; d_gene: .; v_gene: TRBV20-1; CDR3nt: TGCAGTGCTAGAGGGCTGGGAACCGCGACCAATGGCTGCACCTTC; CDR3aa: CSARGLGTATNGCTF
j_gene: TRBJ2-1; abundance: few; d_gene: .; v_gene: TRBV12-3/TRBV12-4; CDR3nt: TGTGCCAGCAGGGCCGGGTGGGATGAGCAGTTCTTC; CDR3aa: CASRAGWDEQFF
j_gene: TRBJ1-2; abundance: many; d_gene: .; v_gene: TRBV4-3; CDR3nt: TGCGCCAGCAGCCTGGGGGGGATTTATGGCTACACCTTC; CDR3aa: CASSLGGIYGYTF
j_gene: TRBJ2-4; abundance: .; d_gene: TRBD1; v_gene: TRBV7-2; CDR3nt: TGTGCCAGCAGAGCCCCCGGGACAGGGGATCCGGGCCAACTTAAAAACATTCAGTACTTC; CDR3aa: CASRAPGTGDPGQLKNIQYF
j_gene: TRBJ2-1; abundance: few; d_gene: .; v_gene: TRBV7-9; CDR3nt: TGTGCCAGCAGCAGGCTAGTTGGTGAGCAGTTCTTC; CDR3aa: CASSRLVGEQFF
j_gene: TRBJ2-5; abundance: few; d_gene: .; v_gene: TRBV20-1; CDR3nt: TGCAGTGCTCCCGGGACGGTGTCAATGACCCAGTACTTC; CDR3aa: CSAPGTVSMTQYF
j_gene: TRBJ2-5; abundance: .; d_gene: .; v_gene: TRBV7-2; CDR3nt: TGTGCCAGCAGCTTTACCGGGTCACAAGAGACCCAGTACTTC; CDR3aa: CASSFTGSQETQYF
j_gene: TRBJ2-4; abundance: once; d_gene: TRBD2; v_gene: TRBV3-1; CDR3nt: TGTGCCAGCAGCCAGCATAGGACTAGCGGGGAGGCGGGCCTTCAGTACTTC; CDR3aa: CASSQHRTSGEAGLQYF
j_gene: TRBJ1-1; abundance: .; d_gene: .; v_gene: TRBV11-2; CDR3nt: TGTGCCAGCAGCAAGGGACGCGTTTCTGAAGCTTTCTTT; CDR3aa: CASSKGRVSEAFF
j_gene: TRBJ2-5; abundance: few; d_gene: TRBD2; v_gene: TRBV12-3/TRBV12-4; CDR3nt: TGTGCCAGCAGGCCGACTAGCGGGGCAGAGACCCAGTACTTC; CDR3aa: CASRPTSGAETQYF
j_gene: TRBJ2-5; abundance: .; d_gene: .; v_gene: TRBV7-2; CDR3nt: TGTGCCAGCAGCTTAGCGCGGCTAGATGCAGAGACCCAGTACTTC; CDR3aa: CASSLARLDAETQYF
j_gene: TRBJ2-7; abundance: few; d_gene: .; v_gene: TRBV4-3; CDR3nt: TGCGCCAGCAGCCACGAGAGTGGGACAAACTACGAGCAGTACTTC; CDR3aa: CASSHESGTNYEQYF
j_gene: TRBJ2-3; abundance: .; d_gene: .; v_gene: TRBV7-2; CDR3nt: TGTGCCAGCAGCTTAAAATGGGCGGATACGCAGTATTTT; CDR3aa: CASSLKWADTQYF
j_gene: TRBJ2-4; abundance: .; d_gene: TRBD1; v_gene: TRBV25-1; CDR3nt: TGTGCCAGCAGTCCCCTTGGGACAGAACTAGCCAAAAACATTCAGTACTTC; CDR3aa: CASSPLGTELAKNIQYF